These 19 T cell receptor beta chains were sequenced from one sample in a study of T cell repertoires in ileal Crohn's disease. Time point in this sample: neoterminal ileum biopsy at postoperative endoscopy, about 6 months after surgery. Profiling relied on immunoSEQ multiplex PCR, and the TCRdb table lists in-frame clones only, not all of them. The sample lists about 12,000 clones, 65% to 85% seen once, with roughly 17% in the top ten. The sample consisted of ileal tissue. These receptor sequences come from an adult with Crohn's disease.

The gene calls are TRBV19 and TRBJ1-4; TRBD1 matches 9 bases. Per germline, CDR1 LNHDA and CDR2 SQIVND (reference sequence). This CDR3 comprises 15 residues. Losses at the gene ends were 5 bases for V and 4 bases for J; bases not matched to a gene: 5. This CDR3 is CASSLGTGNNEKLFF. The CDR3 bases are TGTGCCAGTAGTCTCGGGACAGGGAATAATGAAAAACTGTTTTTT.

This clone was counted between two and nine times. The gene calls are TRBV29-1 and TRBJ2-5; 9 bases fit TRBD1. The CDR3 runs to 14 residues. With V trimmed by 2 bases and J by 7 bases, 8 bases remained unmatched. Germline V gives CDR1 SQVTM, CDR2 ANQGSEA. The CDR3 DNA follows: TGCAGCGTTGAATTGGGGACAGGGCGAGGGACCCAGTACTTC. This sequence encodes CSVELGTGRGTQYF.

This clone was observed a single time. This rearrangement joins TRBV5-4 to TRBJ1-3; TRBD1 aligns across 8 bases. The CDR3 runs 14 residues. V lost 2 bases to trimming and J lost 3 bases; unmatched junction nucleotides: 1. CDR1 is SGHNT and CDR2 is YYREEE in the germline V gene (reference sequence). CDR3 coding DNA: TGTGCCAGCAGCTTAGACAGGGGTGGAAACACCATATATTTT. This codes for CASSLDRGGNTIYF. Drawing the rest from reference TRBV5-4 and TRBJ1-3, the complete variable domain is ETGVTQSPTHLIKTRGQQVTLRCSSQSGHNTVSWYQQALGQGPQFIFQYYREEENGRGNFPPRFSGLQFPNYSSELNVNALELDDSALYLCASSLDRGGNTIYFGEGSWLTVV.

The V gene is TRBV30, the J gene TRBJ1-2; D is possibly TRBD1 (5 bases). Germline CDR1 GTSNPN, CDR2 SVGIG (reference sequence). Trimming took 0 bases from V and 3 from J, leaving 11 bases between them. The CDR3 sequence is 14 residues long. DNA for the CDR3: TGTGCCTGGAGTGTGGGAGGGGACCACTATGGCTACACCTTC. Protein product: CAWSVGGDHYGYTF. The full variable domain, with the rest looked up from reference TRBV30 and TRBJ1-2, is SQTIHQWPATLVQPVGSPLSLECTVEGTSNPNLYWYRQAAGRGLQLLFYSVGIGQISSEVPQNLSASRPQDRQFILSSKKLLLSDSGFYLCAWSVGGDHYGYTFGSGTRLTVV.

The J gene is TRBJ2-5, the V gene TRBV28, with 7 bases aligning to TRBD1. This CDR3 is 13 amino acids long. J lost 10 bases, V lost 2 bases, and 7 bases had no gene match. Germline loops: CDR1 MDHEN, CDR2 SYDVKM. Here the CDR3 DNA reads TGTGCCAGCAGTTTACCGGGGACAGTAGGCCAGTACTTC. Amino acid sequence: CASSLPGTVGQYF.

The genes are TRBV6-1 and TRBJ2-5; 8 positions agree with TRBD2. V gave up 5 bases and J gave up 5 bases; unmatched junction bases: 10. Germline assignment: CDR1 MNHNS and CDR2 SASEGT. The CDR3 is made up of 15 amino acids. CDR3 in DNA: TGTGCCAGCAGTACCGGGACTAGTGGATGGGAGACCCAGTACTTC. This translates into CASSTGTSGWETQYF.

This chain uses TRBV5-1 with TRBJ1-4, with 10 positions matching TRBD1. The germline CDR1 and CDR2 sequences are SGHRS and YFSETQ. This CDR3 has 17 amino acids. With V trimmed by 2 bases and J by 3 bases, 7 bases remained unmatched. The CDR3 nucleotides read TGCGCCAGCAGCTTTTTACCGGGACAGGGGCCTAATGAAAAACTGTTTTTT. Its protein product is CASSFLPGQGPNEKLFF. Complete variable domain (other parts from reference TRBV5-1 and TRBJ1-4): KAGVTQTPRYLIKTRGQQVTLSCSPISGHRSVSWYQQTPGQGLQFLFEYFSETQRNKGNFPGRFSGRQFSNSRSEMNVSTLELGDSALYLCASSFLPGQGPNEKLFFGSGTQLSVL.

This clone was found a few times. This chain connects TRBV29-1 to TRBJ2-3, with 9 positions matching TRBD2. The germline V gene encodes CDR1 SQVTM and CDR2 ANQGSEA. V was clipped by 6 bases and J by 11 bases; unmatched bases: 9. This CDR3 contains 12 residues. The CDR3 nucleotides are TGCAGCGTGGGGGCTAGCGGGGTCGGGCAGTATTTT. Amino acids: CSVGASGVGQYF.

This rearrangement joins TRBV5-1 to TRBJ2-1; D perhaps matches TRBD2 (5 bases). Trimming took 3 bases from V and 8 from J, leaving 12 bases between them. This CDR3 contains 13 residues. Per the germline V gene, CDR1 is SGHRS and CDR2 is YFSETQ. CDR3 residues: CASSWRAVDEQFF. CDR3 DNA: TGCGCCAGCAGCTGGCGGGCCGTGGATGAGCAGTTCTTC.

The V and J genes are TRBV4-1 and TRBJ2-5; 14 bases are shared with TRBD2. Germline V gives CDR1 MGHRA, CDR2 YSYEKL. This CDR3 has 17 residues. With V trimmed by 4 bases and J by 3 bases, 7 bases remained unmatched. CDR3 loop: CASSPLTSGRGKETQYF. For the CDR3, the DNA is TGCGCCAGCAGCCCACTGACTAGCGGGAGGGGGAAAGAGACCCAGTACTTC.

This clone was observed a single time. This CDR3 is CASSLPQGEQYF. The CDR3 DNA sequence: TGTGCCAGCAGTTTACCACAGGGGGAGCAGTACTTC. V gene TRBV28 combines with J gene TRBJ2-7, with 7 nucleotides matching TRBD1. The trim removed 2 bases at V and 7 bases at J, leaving 2 bases unmatched. Germline V lookup: CDR1 MDHEN, CDR2 SYDVKM. The CDR3 spans 12 residues.

V usage is TRBV9 and J usage is TRBJ1-6, with a possible D match to TRBD1 (5 bases). V was pared by 1 base and J by 7 bases, with 15 bases between. The CDR3 extends over 16 amino acids. The germline V gene has CDR1 SGDLS and CDR2 YYNGEE. As DNA, the CDR3 is TGTGCCAGCAGCGTAAATCCAGGGAATGTAAATTCACCCCTCCACTTT. Protein: CASSVNPGNVNSPLHF.

The chain links TRBV27 to TRBJ2-7, with D possibly TRBD1 on 6 matching bases. Germline CDR1 reads MNHEY; CDR2 reads SMNVEV (reference sequence). This CDR3 spans 14 amino acids. V lost 5 bases, J lost 0 bases, and 11 bases lay in between. CDR3 nucleotides: TGTGCCAGCAGTGAAGGGGGTTCCTCCTACGAGCAGTACTTC. Its translation: CASSEGGSSYEQYF.

In its sample, this clone was seen a few times. The chain couples TRBV5-6 to TRBJ1-1, with D maybe TRBD1 (6 bases). The germline V gene encodes CDR1 SGHDT and CDR2 YYEEEE. This CDR3 comprises 12 residues. V was shortened by 4 bases and J by 7 bases, with 11 bases between the two germline ends. The CDR3 reads CASSKGTYEAFF. The CDR3 DNA sequence: TGTGCCAGCAGCAAAGGGACATATGAAGCTTTCTTT.

The rearrangement links TRBV28 to TRBJ2-7; 9 bases match TRBD1. The CDR3 sequence is 15 residues long. The V gene end was trimmed by 4 bases and the J gene end by 2 bases; junction bases not matched to a gene: 6. The germline CDR1 and CDR2 sequences are MDHEN and SYDVKM. For the CDR3, the DNA is TGTGCCAGCAGTTCCTACAGGGGGCGAGCCTACGAGCAGTACTTC. This encodes CASSSYRGRAYEQYF.

About this clone: The junction and the germline gene differ at one end; a read error may be behind it. Other DNA sequences within the sample encode an identical CDR3. This chain uses TRBV28 with TRBJ1-6; tentatively, D is TRBD1 (5 bases). Germline V gives CDR1 MDHEN, CDR2 SYDVKM. This CDR3 is 16 amino acids long. The CDR3 DNA reads TGTGCCAGCAGTGCCTCAGACAGCTCCTATAATTCCCCCCTCCACTTT. This gives the protein CASSASDSSYNSPLHF.

This clone occurred a few times. The genes are TRBV18 and TRBJ1-5; TRBD1 matches 9 bases. The germline CDR1 and CDR2 sequences are KGHSH and LQKENI. The V segment lost 8 bases and the J segment 7 bases; nucleotides outside the gene matches: 9. This CDR3 contains 14 residues. The CDR3 reads CASATGQGGQPQHF. The CDR3 bases are TGTGCCAGCGCCACGGGACAGGGAGGCCAGCCCCAGCATTTT.

The chain is built from TRBV7-2 and TRBJ1-5; D is undetermined. Trimming removed 1 base at V and 6 bases at J, with 13 bases between. Looked up from germline, CDR1 is SGHTA and CDR2 is FQGNSA. The CDR3 length is 15 residues. The CDR3 loop is CASSLGAPGIQPQHF. The CDR3 DNA reads as TGTGCCAGCAGCTTAGGTGCCCCCGGGATTCAGCCCCAGCATTTT. Together with reference TRBV7-2 and TRBJ1-5, the CDR3 gives the full variable domain: GAGVSQSPSNKVTEKGKDVELRCDPISGHTALYWYRQSLGQGLEFLIYFQGNSAPDKSGLPSDRFSAERTGGSVSTLTIQRTQQEDSAVYLCASSLGAPGIQPQHFGDGTRLSIL.

The chain is built from TRBV6-6 and TRBJ2-3, with 9 bases identical to TRBD2. The germline V gene encodes CDR1 MNHNY and CDR2 SVGAGI (reference sequence). This CDR3 is 16 amino acids long. Unmatched junction bases numbered 9, after V lost 7 bases and J lost 1 base. CDR3 residues: CASNAGGRLGTDTQYF. The CDR3 DNA sequence: TGTGCCAGCAATGCGGGAGGGCGGCTGGGCACAGATACGCAGTATTTT.